Following are 8 T cell receptor beta chains from one sample sequenced in a study of PD-L1 blockade in urothelial cancer. Clones were read by immunoSEQ multiplex PCR, and TCRdb kept only the in-frame ones, dropping some. The sample includes some 42,000 clones, more than 65% of them seen just once. The specimen comprised PBMCs, sampled around atezolizumab (anti-PD-L1) treatment. The receptors here all came from a man between 65 and 85 years old with urothelial cancer.

This clone came up once. This chain connects TRBV5-5 to TRBJ2-7, with no clear D. The germline V and J ends were trimmed by 4 bases and 0 bases, with 17 bases remaining between them. Germline values: CDR1 SGHKS, CDR2 YYEKEE (reference sequence). This CDR3 comprises 16 residues. CDR3 residues: CASSPSLEIVSYEQYF. DNA of the CDR3: TGTGCCAGCAGCCCATCCCTCGAGATCGTCTCCTACGAGCAGTACTTC.

This clone showed up just a few times. The chain has TRBV19 and TRBJ2-1; a possible D gene is TRBD2 (6 bases). This CDR3 is built from 14 residues. V lost 5 bases and J 0 bases, leaving 8 bases between the germline ends. Germline CDR1 is LNHDA and CDR2 is SQIVND (reference sequence). The CDR3 loop is CASSAGGSYNEQFF. The CDR3 bases are TGTGCCAGTAGTGCCGGGGGCTCCTACAATGAGCAGTTCTTC.

J is TRBJ2-7 and V is TRBV11-2, with D unresolved. Between the trimmed V and J ends, which lost 4 bases and 5 bases, there was a span of 12 bases. CDR3 length: 13 amino acids. The V gene's germline CDR1 is SGHAT and CDR2 FQNNGV. CDR3 protein: CASSSPSRDEQYF. The DNA of the CDR3 is TGTGCCAGCAGCTCCCCAAGCCGCGACGAGCAGTACTTC.

V usage is TRBV4-3 and J usage is TRBJ2-3, with D uncertain. The length of the CDR3 is 14 residues. The germline gives CDR1 LGHNA, CDR2 YSLEER. The ends were cut back, 0 bases at V and 9 bases at J, with 13 bases in the middle. The CDR3 nucleotides are TGCGCCAGCAGCCAAGATATGGCGTGGAGCACGCAGTATTTT. Its protein product is CASSQDMAWSTQYF.

Comments on this clone: A junction end diverges from the germline sequence, so it may reflect a read error. The gene calls are TRBV29-1 and TRBJ2-7; possibly TRBD1 for D (6 bases). This CDR3 contains 13 residues. In germline, CDR1 is SQVTM, CDR2 ANQGSEA. The CDR3 sequence is CSVALSPTGGMNF. DNA of the CDR3: TGCAGCGTTGCCCTCTCTCCGACAGGTGGGATGAACTTC.

The J gene is TRBJ2-1, the V gene TRBV4-2; D may be TRBD1 (6 bases). Trimming removed 2 bases from V and 10 bases from J, with 18 bases in between. This CDR3 has 15 residues. Per the germline V gene, CDR1 is LGHNA and CDR2 is YNFKEQ. The CDR3 sequence: CASSQLARGGLEQFF. The DNA of the CDR3 is TGTGCCAGCAGCCAATTAGCGCGAGGGGGTCTGGAGCAGTTCTTC.

This clone was detected only a few times. V gene TRBV15 combines with J gene TRBJ1-5; D unresolved. V dropped 0 bases and J dropped 4 bases, with 7 bases sitting between them. This CDR3 is 14 amino acids long. Germline V lookup: CDR1 LNHNV, CDR2 YYDKDF (reference sequence). The CDR3 DNA sequence: TGTGCCACCAGCAGAGAGGGCAGTAATCAGCCCCAGCATTTT. It encodes CATSREGSNQPQHF.

The chain has TRBV5-4 and TRBJ2-7; 7 bases line up with TRBD1. Germline V gene data show CDR1 as SGHNT and CDR2 as YYREEE (reference sequence). V trimming: 0 bases; J trimming: 6 bases; junction bases outside the gene matches: 15. The CDR3 covers 17 residues. The CDR3 reads CASSLGVGGLVASEQYF. CDR3 nucleotides: TGTGCCAGCAGCTTGGGCGTAGGGGGCTTGGTAGCGTCCGAGCAGTACTTC.